This T cell receptor (beta chain) was profiled in a study of low-dose radiotherapy and immunotherapy resistance in tumors. Study details: Participants in Cohort 1 were administered 0.5 Gy per fraction at 2-week intervals, to a cumulative dose of 6.5 Gy. Cyclophosphamide infusions of 200 mg/m2 came every two weeks, one day before radiation-immunotherapy.

The length of the CDR3 is 15 residues. V dropped 0 bases and J dropped 7 bases, with 13 bases sitting between them. Germline V CDR1 and CDR2: SGHAT, FQNNGV. Priming of first-strand cDNA relied on TRAV- and TRBV-specific primers (covering alpha and beta chains). TCR amplification ran 15 to 25 PCR cycles using constant-region and V-primer adapter primers. TCRdb reprocessed the reads with MiXCR, giving one entry per CDR3 protein. The sample has tens of thousands of distinct CDR3 sequences, less than 40% seen once. This clonotype was recorded at least ten times. Time point of the sample: before trial treatment. Nivolumab, ipilimumab, aspirin, low-dose cyclophosphamide and low-dose radiotherapy were all administered to the donors. As a condition of eligibility, patients had advanced solid tumors lacking tumor-infiltrating lymphocytes.

The starting material was PBMCs, obtained before treatment. This sequence originates from a male donor with gallbladder cancer. The chain recombines TRBV11-2 with TRBJ2-4; D might be TRBD1 (5 bases). The CDR3 here is CASSLDSAGMNIQYF. The CDR3 DNA reads TGTGCCAGCAGCTTAGATTCGGCAGGGATGAACATTCAGTACTTC.